This TCR beta chain came from a study of cytomegalovirus exposure and HLA in healthy donors. Study-level information: Among the roughly 400 genotyped donors, around 85% were placed in the Caucasian-associated ancestry cluster.

Looked up from germline, CDR1 is MNHEY and CDR2 is SVGAGI. CDR3 length equals 15 residues. V lost 0 bases to trimming and J lost 1 base, with 9 bases between them. The PCR had 60 Vbeta and 13 Jbeta primers. The protocol was immunoSEQ multiplex PCR, while the TCRdb copy is restricted to in-frame clones and leaves out a portion. Recorded here are approximately 110,000 clones; the top ten clones represent about 2.7%. Study-level findings and limits: Previous analysis showed most TCR beta V segments were productive about 90% or about 30% of the time. In a later analysis, donors in an Asian-associated ancestry cluster reportedly had fewer N-insertions in productive TCRs than the cohort mean. It emerged from a later analysis that several of the most significant clusters appeared to be linked to common viral pathogens.

About this clone itself: Its antigen is undetermined.

This TCR was sampled from a man younger than 45 in good health and CMV-seronegative. The sequencing input was PBMCs. The chain has TRBV6-5 and TRBJ1-2; D call uncertain. CDR3 region: CASSYSGTSNYGYTF. The CDR3, as DNA: TGTGCCAGCAGTTACTCTGGTACGAGTAACTATGGCTACACCTTC.